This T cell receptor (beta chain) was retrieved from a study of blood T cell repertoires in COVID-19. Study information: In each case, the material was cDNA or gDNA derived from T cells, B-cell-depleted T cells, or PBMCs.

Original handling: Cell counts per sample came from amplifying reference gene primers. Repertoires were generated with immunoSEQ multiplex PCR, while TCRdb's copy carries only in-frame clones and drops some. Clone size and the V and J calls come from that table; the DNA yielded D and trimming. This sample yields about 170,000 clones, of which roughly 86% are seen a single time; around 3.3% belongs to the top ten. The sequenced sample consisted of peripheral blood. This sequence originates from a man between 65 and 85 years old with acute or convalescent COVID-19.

In DNA, the CDR3 is TGTGCCAGCAGCTCGGGAAGGGAGGCTGGGTCCTACAATGAGCAGTTCTTC. Translation gives CASSSGREAGSYNEQFF. The rearrangement links TRBV5-8 to TRBJ2-1; tentatively, D is TRBD2 (6 bases). The V and J ends lost 3 bases and 1 base respectively, with 17 bases between them. The CDR3 runs to 17 residues. Germline V gene lookup returns CDR1 SGHTS and CDR2 YDEGEE.